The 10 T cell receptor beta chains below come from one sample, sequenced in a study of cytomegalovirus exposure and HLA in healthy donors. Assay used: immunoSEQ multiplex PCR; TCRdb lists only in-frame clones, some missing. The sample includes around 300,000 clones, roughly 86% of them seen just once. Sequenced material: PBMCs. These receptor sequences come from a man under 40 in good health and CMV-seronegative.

The chain's CDR3 is CASSLDTAEAFF. The CDR3 nucleotides read TGTGCCAGCAGCTTAGATACAGCTGAAGCTTTCTTT. The chain recombines TRBV11-2 with TRBJ1-1; D is uncertain. Germline V lookup: CDR1 SGHAT, CDR2 FQNNGV. V was cut by 0 bases and J by 6 bases, with 5 bases left in between. The CDR3 has 12 residues. Drawing the rest from reference TRBV11-2 and TRBJ1-1, the complete variable domain is EAGVAQSPRYKIIEKRQSVAFWCNPISGHATLYWYQQILGQGPKLLIQFQNNGVVDDSQLPKDRFSAERLKGVDSTLKIQPAKLEDSAVYLCASSLDTAEAFFGQGTRLTVV.

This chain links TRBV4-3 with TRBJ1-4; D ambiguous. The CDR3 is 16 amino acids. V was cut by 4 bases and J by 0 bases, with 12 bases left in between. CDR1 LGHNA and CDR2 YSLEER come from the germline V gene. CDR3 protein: CASSLRRRATNEKLFF. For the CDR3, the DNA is TGCGCCAGCAGCCTGAGGCGGAGAGCAACTAATGAAAAACTGTTTTTT.

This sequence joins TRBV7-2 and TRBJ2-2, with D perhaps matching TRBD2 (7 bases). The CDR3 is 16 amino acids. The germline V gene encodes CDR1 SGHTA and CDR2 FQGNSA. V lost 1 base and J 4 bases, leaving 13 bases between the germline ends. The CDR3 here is CASSLGGGSGTGELFF. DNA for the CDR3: TGTGCCAGCAGCTTAGGGGGGGGCAGTGGCACCGGGGAGCTGTTTTTT.

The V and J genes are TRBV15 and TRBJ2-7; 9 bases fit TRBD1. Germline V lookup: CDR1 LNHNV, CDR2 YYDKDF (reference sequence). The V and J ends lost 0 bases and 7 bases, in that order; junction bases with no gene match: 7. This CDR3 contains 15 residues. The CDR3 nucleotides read TGTGCCACCAGCAGAGATCGGGACAGGGTGCGGGAGCAGTACTTC. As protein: CATSRDRDRVREQYF.

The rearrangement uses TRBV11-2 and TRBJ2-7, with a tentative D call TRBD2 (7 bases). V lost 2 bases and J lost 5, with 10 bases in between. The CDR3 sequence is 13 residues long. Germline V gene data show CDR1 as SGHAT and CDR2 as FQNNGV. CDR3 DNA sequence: TGTGCCAGCAGCTTAAGGGGGGGCAACGAGCAGTACTTC. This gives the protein CASSLRGGNEQYF.

CDR3 residues: CAIRPGTGVEQFF. Here the CDR3 DNA reads TGTGCCATCAGACCTGGGACAGGGGTTGAGCAGTTCTTC. The gene calls are TRBV10-3 and TRBJ2-1; TRBD1 matches at 10 bases. This CDR3 comprises 13 residues. The germline V gene encodes CDR1 ENHRY and CDR2 SYGVKD. Losses at the gene ends were 6 bases for V and 9 bases for J; bases not matched to a gene: 5.

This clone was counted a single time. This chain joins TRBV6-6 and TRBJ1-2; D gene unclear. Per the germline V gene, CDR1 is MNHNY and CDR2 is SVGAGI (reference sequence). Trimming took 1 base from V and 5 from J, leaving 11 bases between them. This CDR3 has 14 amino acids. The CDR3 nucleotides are TGTGCCAGCAGTTACTACGACATCCAATATGGCTACACCTTC. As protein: CASSYYDIQYGYTF.

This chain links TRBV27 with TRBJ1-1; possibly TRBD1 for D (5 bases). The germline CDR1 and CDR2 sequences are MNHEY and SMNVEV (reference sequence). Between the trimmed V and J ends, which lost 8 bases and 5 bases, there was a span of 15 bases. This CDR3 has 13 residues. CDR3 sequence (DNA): TGTGCCAGCTCCAATGCGGGGGGTACTGAAGCTTTCTTT. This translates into CASSNAGGTEAFF.

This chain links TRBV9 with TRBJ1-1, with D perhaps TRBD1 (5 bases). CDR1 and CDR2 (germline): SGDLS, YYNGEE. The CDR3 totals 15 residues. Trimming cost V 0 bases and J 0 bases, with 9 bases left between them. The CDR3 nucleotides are TGTGCCAGCAGCGTAGCTGGAGGGGTGAACACTGAAGCTTTCTTT. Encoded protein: CASSVAGGVNTEAFF.

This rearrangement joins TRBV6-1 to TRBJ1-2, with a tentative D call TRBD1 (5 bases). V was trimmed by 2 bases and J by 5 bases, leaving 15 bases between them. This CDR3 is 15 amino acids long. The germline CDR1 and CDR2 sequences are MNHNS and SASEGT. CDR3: CASSERSIQGYGYTF. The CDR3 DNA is TGTGCCAGCAGTGAACGGTCCATCCAGGGATATGGCTACACCTTC.